This entry lists 24 T cell receptor beta chains sequenced from one sample in a study of human T cells and chemical hapten exposure. TCRdb used MiXCR to reprocess the RACE reads, holding one entry per CDR3 protein. The table has approximately 80,000 distinct CDR3 sequences, 10% to 15% seen once. The time point: patch test 3, about 24 weeks after DPC sensitization. The sample's treatment: therapeutic diphenylcyclopropenone sensitization with weekly scalp DPC. The material was whole blood, obtained in connection with sensitization to the hapten diphenylcyclopropenone (DPC). The receptor source for this set is a woman aged 45-65 years with alopecia areata. Some clones in this sample may be carry-over from other donors' samples.

This clonotype showed up many times. This rearrangement joins TRBV12-3 or TRBV12-4 to TRBJ1-1; D is uncertain. The CDR3 totals 10 residues. Trimming stripped 6 bases from V and 5 bases from J, with 4 bases between. As DNA, the CDR3 is TGTGCCAGCAGACCTACTGAAGCTTTCTTT. Amino acid sequence: CASRPTEAFF.

This clonotype was seen only a few times. This chain connects TRBV29-1 to TRBJ2-7; 7 nucleotides agree with TRBD2. CDR1 is SQVTM, CDR2 ANQGSEA, per germline. The CDR3 loop spans 13 amino acids. V lost 2 bases and J lost 3; bases outside the gene matches: 4. The CDR3 DNA is TGCAGCGTTGAAAGGGAGGGAGACTACGAGCAGTACTTC. This gives the protein CSVEREGDYEQYF.

In its sample, this clonotype was seen once. The chain joins TRBV10-1 to TRBJ2-7; no reliable D call. In germline, CDR1 is WNHNN, CDR2 SYGVQD (reference sequence). V lost 0 bases and J 0 bases, leaving 9 bases between the germline ends. This CDR3 is built from 15 residues. Written as DNA, the CDR3 is TGCGCCAGCAGTGAGTCCGGGCCGCCCTCCTACGAGCAGTACTTC. This sequence encodes CASSESGPPSYEQYF.

The CDR3 DNA is TGCAGCGTTGAAGATCGTGGCAATGAGCAGTTCTTC. Its protein is CSVEDRGNEQFF. The chain joins TRBV29-1 to TRBJ2-1; D gene uncertain. Trimming shortened V by 0 bases and J by 6 bases, and 6 bases separated the two germline ends. Germline V gives CDR1 SQVTM, CDR2 ANQGSEA. The CDR3 is made up of 12 amino acids.

This clonotype was found many times. The chain joins TRBV3-1 to TRBJ1-5; D remains ambiguous. Germline assignment: CDR1 LGHDT and CDR2 YNNKEL (reference sequence). V was shortened by 1 base and J by 0 bases, with 4 bases between the two germline ends. There are 14 residues in the CDR3. The CDR3 DNA follows: TGTGCCAGCAGCCAAGCCTTTAGCAATCAGCCCCAGCATTTT. Protein: CASSQAFSNQPQHF.

This clonotype has only a few counts. The chain recombines TRBV9 with TRBJ2-3; D uncertain. Germline CDR1 reads SGDLS; CDR2 reads YYNGEE. The V gene lost 0 bases and the J gene lost 1 base, with 0 bases spanning the gap. The CDR3 has 12 amino acids. Here the CDR3 DNA reads TGTGCCAGCAGCGTAGGCACAGATACGCAGTATTTT. Its protein is CASSVGTDTQYF.

The V call is TRBV21-1, the J call TRBJ2-7; TRBD1 is the table's D call, not checked against the DNA. TRBV21-1 is given as a pseudogene. This CDR3 has 17 residues. Written as DNA, the CDR3 is TGTGCCAGCAGCAAATCATCCTGCCCCCCATTCTCCTACGAGCAGTACTTC. Its protein is CASSKSSCPPFSYEQYF.

Many counts were recorded for this clonotype. The chain joins TRBV7-9 to TRBJ2-1; 9 nucleotides line up with TRBD2. V was clipped by 5 bases and J by 3 bases; unmatched bases: 8. The CDR3 is 16 amino acids. Germline-derived CDR1 and CDR2 are SEHNR and FQNEAQ (reference sequence). The CDR3 DNA sequence: TGTGCCAGCAGCGAGGAGACTAGCGGAATCTACAATGAGCAGTTCTTC. Protein product: CASSEETSGIYNEQFF.

In this sample, this clonotype turned up a few times. V gene TRBV20-1 combines with J gene TRBJ2-1; 7 nucleotides align to TRBD2. The CDR3 extends over 15 amino acids. V trimming: 2 bases; J trimming: 7 bases; junction bases outside the gene matches: 11. Germline V gives CDR1 DFQATT, CDR2 SNEGSKA (reference sequence). CDR3 sequence (DNA): TGCAGTGCTAGAACCGCCACTGGAGCGGGGAATGAGCAGTTCTTC. This codes for CSARTATGAGNEQFF.

This clonotype was found many times. The CDR3 DNA sequence: TGTGCCAGCAGTGTAACGACAGGGGTGCTCGAGCAGTACTTC. It encodes CASSVTTGVLEQYF. J is TRBJ2-7 and V is TRBV6-1, with 8 bases identical to TRBD1. Germline trimming cut 4 bases from V and 6 bases from J; bases unmatched to any gene: 8. The CDR3 spans 14 residues. CDR1 and CDR2 from the germline V gene are MNHNS and SASEGT.

This clonotype was recorded at least ten times. The chain links TRBV12-3 or TRBV12-4 to TRBJ2-7; 10 bases are a match to TRBD1. The J segment lost 1 base and the V segment lost 4 bases, leaving 10 bases of the junction unmatched. CDR3 length: 17 residues. The CDR3: CASSSGQGIRRSYEQYF. CDR3 sequence (DNA): TGTGCCAGCAGTTCGGGACAGGGGATTAGACGGTCCTACGAGCAGTACTTC.

The chain's CDR3 is CASAQGMDTGELFF. The CDR3 nucleotides read TGTGCCAGCGCGCAGGGGATGGACACCGGGGAGCTGTTTTTT. The gene calls are TRBV25-1 and TRBJ2-2; TRBD1 is a possible D gene (6 bases). The CDR3 length is 14 residues. V dropped 8 bases and J dropped 3 bases, with 13 bases sitting between them. Per germline, CDR1 MGHDK and CDR2 SYGVNS.

This clonotype came up many times. The genes are TRBV6-4 and TRBJ1-1; TRBD1 is a possible D gene (5 bases). The germline CDR1 and CDR2 sequences are MRHNA and SNTAGT. The germline V and J ends were trimmed by 5 bases and 4 bases, with 11 bases remaining between them. The CDR3 has 13 amino acids. The CDR3 protein is CASSRLGGTEAFF. The DNA for the CDR3 is TGTGCCAGCAGTAGATTGGGGGGCACTGAAGCTTTCTTT.

This clonotype was seen at least ten times. This chain connects TRBV27 to TRBJ1-2; 10 bases align to TRBD1. Trimming removed 6 bases from V and 7 bases from J; junction bases left unmatched: 11. The CDR3 has 15 residues. Germline CDR1 is MNHEY and CDR2 is SMNVEV (reference sequence). In DNA form, the CDR3 reads TGTGCCAGCAGGACGGTGACAGGGGGCGTTCTTGGCTACACCTTC. Its protein is CASRTVTGGVLGYTF.

A few counts support this clonotype. V usage is TRBV7-3 and J usage is TRBJ2-5; either TRBD1 or TRBD2 may fit D (5 bases each). V dropped 7 bases and J dropped 5 bases, with 20 bases sitting between them. Germline loops: CDR1 SGHTA, CDR2 FQGTGA. CDR3 size: 15 residues. CDR3 coding DNA: TGTGCCAGCATACGGGACCACCGAGGTGCGGAGACCCAGTACTTC. Its translation is CASIRDHRGAETQYF.

There are many counts of this clonotype. The CDR3 region has the DNA TGTGCCAGCAGCCTACTCCGCCGCAACGAGCAGTACTTC. Amino acids: CASSLLRRNEQYF. The chain has TRBV3-1 and TRBJ2-7; no definite D call. CDR3 length: 13 amino acids. Trimming left V 4 bases short and J 5 bases short, with 12 bases between. The germline gives CDR1 LGHDT, CDR2 YNNKEL (reference sequence).

This chain connects TRBV5-1 to TRBJ2-1, with 11 bases aligning to TRBD2. The length of the CDR3 is 16 residues. V was pared by 1 base and J by 6 bases, with 6 bases of the junction left unmatched. Germline V lookup: CDR1 SGHRS, CDR2 YFSETQ. CDR3: CASSLTSGSSGNEQFF. The DNA of the CDR3 is TGCGCCAGCAGCTTGACTAGCGGGAGTAGTGGCAATGAGCAGTTCTTC.

As to this clonotype: One end of the junction is discordant with germline, which a read error may explain. The chain's CDR3 is CASTEAGSKEAQYF. The CDR3 nucleotides read TGCGCCAGCACCGAAGCGGGCAGTAAAGAGGCCCAGTACTTC. V is TRBV5-1 and J is TRBJ2-5, with a weak D call TRBD2 (6 bases). The CDR3 length is 14 residues. Germline V gene lookup returns CDR1 SGHRS and CDR2 YFSETQ.

This clonotype was detected a few times. The chain links TRBV5-1 to TRBJ2-2; no firm D call. Per germline, CDR1 SGHRS and CDR2 YFSETQ. The ends were cut back, 3 bases at V and 7 bases at J, with 10 bases in the middle. The CDR3 loop spans 13 amino acids. Here the CDR3 reads CASSSLTGGELFF. The CDR3 DNA follows: TGCGCCAGCAGCTCCCTGACGGGCGGGGAGCTGTTTTTT.

The rearrangement joins TRBV28 to TRBJ2-1; TRBD2 matches at 8 bases. Germline CDR1 reads MDHEN; CDR2 reads SYDVKM. Trimming cost V 5 bases and J 13 bases; bases outside gene matches: 16. This CDR3 spans 15 amino acids. Here the CDR3 reads CASSKPGTSGRGQFF. In DNA form, the CDR3 reads TGTGCCAGCAGTAAACCGGGAACTAGCGGCCGAGGTCAGTTCTTC.

The chain combines TRBV20-1 with TRBJ2-1, with 13 nucleotides matching TRBD2. Germline V gene data show CDR1 as DFQATT and CDR2 as SNEGSKA (reference sequence). J gave up 10 bases and V 6 bases, and 9 bases lay outside the gene matches. The CDR3 is made up of 14 amino acids. Written as DNA, the CDR3 is TGCAGTGCACTTTGGACTAGCGGGAGAGACGAGCAGTTCTTC. This translates into CSALWTSGRDEQFF.

This chain links TRBV2 with TRBJ2-1; no definite D call. The length of the CDR3 is 12 residues. CDR1 SNHLY and CDR2 FYNNEI come from the germline V gene. Trimming took 8 bases from V and 3 from J, leaving 8 bases between them. The CDR3 here is CASLSSYNEQFF. Written as DNA, the CDR3 is TGTGCCAGCCTGAGCAGCTACAATGAGCAGTTCTTC.

This clonotype was recorded many times. The rearrangement links TRBV29-1 to TRBJ2-1; 12 bases map to TRBD2. The CDR3 loop spans 14 amino acids. Trimming at V came to 7 bases and at J to 2 bases, leaving 3 bases not matched to a gene. Germline-derived CDR1 and CDR2 are SQVTM and ANQGSEA. The CDR3 loop is CSARLAGAYNEQFF. The DNA of the CDR3 is TGCAGCGCCCGACTAGCGGGAGCCTACAATGAGCAGTTCTTC.

The chain carries TRBV12-3 or TRBV12-4 and TRBJ1-4; no reliable D call. The CDR3 spans 15 residues. Deletions cut 6 bases from V and 7 bases from J, with 18 bases between. As DNA, the CDR3 is TGTGCCAGCAGGCCCCGGGCCCCCCGAGCTGAAAAACTGTTTTTT. Encoded protein: CASRPRAPRAEKLFF.